The clone carrying this T cell receptor (beta chain) was counted only a few times. What it binds is not known. The ends lost 5 bases at V and 1 base at J; junction bases unmatched: 10. CDR1 and CDR2 from the germline V gene are MNHNS and SASEGT. There are 17 residues in the CDR3. These data originate in a study of T cells in Graves' hyperthyroidism and ophthalmopathy. Overall study findings and caveats: A median 6.5 months before onset, the model predicted ophthalmopathy.

RNA transcripts yielded amplified TCR beta CDR3 regions. Carried out on the TCR CDR3, a first-round RT-PCR used the HTBI primer set. TCRdb re-called the multiplex PCR reads through MiXCR, storing one row per CDR3 protein. In the table there are about 500,000 distinct CDR3 sequences, 16% of which are singletons. The chain uses TRBV6-1 and TRBJ2-5; TRBD2 matches 10 bases. The sequenced sample was blood. The TCR originated in a woman between 18 and 29 years old with Graves' hyperthyroidism. The CDR3 DNA reads as TGTGCCAGCAGTTTGTGGGCTAGCGGGGGCCTCCAAGAGACCCAGTACTTC. This sequence encodes CASSLWASGGLQETQYF.